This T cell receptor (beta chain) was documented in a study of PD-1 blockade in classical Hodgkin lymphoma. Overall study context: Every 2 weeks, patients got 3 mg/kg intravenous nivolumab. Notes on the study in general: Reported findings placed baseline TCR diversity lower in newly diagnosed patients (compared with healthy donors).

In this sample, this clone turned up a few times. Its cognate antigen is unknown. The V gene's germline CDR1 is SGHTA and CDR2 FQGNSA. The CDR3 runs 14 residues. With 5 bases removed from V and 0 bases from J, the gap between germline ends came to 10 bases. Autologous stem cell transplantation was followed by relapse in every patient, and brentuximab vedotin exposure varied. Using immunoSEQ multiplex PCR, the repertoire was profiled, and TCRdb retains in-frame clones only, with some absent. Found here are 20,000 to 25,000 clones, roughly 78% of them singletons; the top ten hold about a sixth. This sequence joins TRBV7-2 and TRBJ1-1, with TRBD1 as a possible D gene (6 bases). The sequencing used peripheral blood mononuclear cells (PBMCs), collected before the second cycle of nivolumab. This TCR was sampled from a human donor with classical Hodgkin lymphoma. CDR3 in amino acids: CASSPQGMNTEAFF. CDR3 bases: TGTGCCAGCAGCCCACAGGGAATGAACACTGAAGCTTTCTTT.